A single sample gave rise to the 5 T cell receptor beta chains below, sequenced in a study of blood T cell repertoires in COVID-19. TCRdb's copy holds only in-frame clones and misses some; the assay was immunoSEQ multiplex PCR. The sample contains 230,000 or so clones, about 91% of which appear only once. Sequenced sample: PBMCs or T cells enriched from blood (not recorded which). The receptors originated from a woman between 50 and 59 years old with acute COVID-19.

V is TRBV28 and J is TRBJ2-2; 8 bases align to TRBD2. The CDR3 has 16 residues. With 2 bases clipped from V and 6 bases from J, the junction kept 8 bases outside the gene matches. Germline V gene lookup returns CDR1 MDHEN and CDR2 SYDVKM. The CDR3 DNA follows: TGTGCCAGCAGTTTACTTAGCGGGACCCTTTCCGGGGAGCTGTTTTTT. This encodes CASSLLSGTLSGELFF.

The chain employs TRBV4-1 and TRBJ1-1; the match to TRBD1 covers 7 bases. V shed 2 bases and J 4 bases; nucleotides not matched to a gene: 4. This CDR3 region has 14 residues. CDR1 is MGHRA and CDR2 is YSYEKL in the germline V gene. The CDR3 nucleotides read TGCGCCAGCAGCCAACAGGGGGTCGTCACTGAAGCTTTCTTT. Translating gives CASSQQGVVTEAFF.

CDR3 nucleotide sequence: TGTGCCAGCAGCCAAGTTACGCACTTTCAAAGCGACAGGGCCTTTCATGAGCAGTTCTTC. It is translated as CASSQVTHFQSDRAFHEQFF. This rearrangement joins TRBV14 to TRBJ2-1, with 7 bases aligning to TRBD1. The CDR3 has 20 amino acids. Per germline, CDR1 SGHDN and CDR2 FVKESK. V lost 1 base, J lost 8 bases, and 23 bases stayed unmatched.

The chain uses TRBV18 and TRBJ1-1, with D perhaps matching TRBD1 (6 bases). The CDR3 runs to 15 residues. Germline-derived CDR1 and CDR2 are KGHSH and LQKENI. The V gene lost 6 bases and the J gene lost 4 bases, with 18 bases spanning the gap. The CDR3 protein is CASSLGGAPGTEAFF. The CDR3 DNA follows: TGTGCCAGCTCGCTGGGGGGGGCGCCGGGCACTGAAGCTTTCTTT.

This clone has just one count. The chain uses TRBV6-6 and TRBJ1-5, with TRBD1 as a possible D gene (5 bases). In germline, CDR1 is MNHNY, CDR2 SVGAGI (reference sequence). Trimming took 6 bases from V and 5 from J, leaving 8 bases between them. CDR3 length: 12 amino acids. The CDR3 bases are TGTGCCAGCAGGGGGCCAGATCAGCCCCAGCATTTT. It encodes CASRGPDQPQHF.